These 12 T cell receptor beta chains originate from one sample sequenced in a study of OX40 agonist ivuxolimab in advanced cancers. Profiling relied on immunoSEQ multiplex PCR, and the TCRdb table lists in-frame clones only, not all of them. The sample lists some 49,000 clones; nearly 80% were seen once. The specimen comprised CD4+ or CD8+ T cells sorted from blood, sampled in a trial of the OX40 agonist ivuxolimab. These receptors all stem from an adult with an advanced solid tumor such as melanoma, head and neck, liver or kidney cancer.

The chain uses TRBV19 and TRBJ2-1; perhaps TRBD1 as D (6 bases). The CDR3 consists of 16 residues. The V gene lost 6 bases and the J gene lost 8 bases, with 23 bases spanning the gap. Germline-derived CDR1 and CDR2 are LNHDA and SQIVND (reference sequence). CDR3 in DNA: TGTGCCAGTAGCGAAGGGACACCGGGATTCGGCGATGAGCAGTTCTTC. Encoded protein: CASSEGTPGFGDEQFF.

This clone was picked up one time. The DNA of the CDR3 is TGTGCCAGCAGCTTGCGGAGGACTGGAAACACCATATATTTT. Residues: CASSLRRTGNTIYF. The chain has TRBV11-2 and TRBJ1-3; D unresolved. The germline CDR1 and CDR2 sequences are SGHAT and FQNNGV. The V and J ends lost 3 bases and 2 bases respectively, with 8 bases between them. The CDR3 consists of 14 residues.

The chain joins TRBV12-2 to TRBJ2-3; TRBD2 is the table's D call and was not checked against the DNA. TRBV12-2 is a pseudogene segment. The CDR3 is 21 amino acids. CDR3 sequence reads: CASRVKAVRLAGGASTDTQYF. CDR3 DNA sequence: TGTGCAAGTCGCGTCAAGGCCGTGCGACTAGCGGGAGGAGCTAGCACAGATACGCAGTATTTT.

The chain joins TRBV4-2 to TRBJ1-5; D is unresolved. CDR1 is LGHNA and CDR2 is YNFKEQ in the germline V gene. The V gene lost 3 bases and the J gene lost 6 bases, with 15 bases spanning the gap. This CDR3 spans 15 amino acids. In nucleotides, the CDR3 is TGTGCCAGCAGCCAGGGTATAGAAGGAGGTCAGCCCCAGCATTTT. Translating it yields CASSQGIEGGQPQHF.

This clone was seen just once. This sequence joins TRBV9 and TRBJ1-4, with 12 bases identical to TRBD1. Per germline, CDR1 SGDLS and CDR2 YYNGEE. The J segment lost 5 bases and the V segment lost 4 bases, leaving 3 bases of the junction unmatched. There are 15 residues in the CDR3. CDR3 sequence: CASSLGTGGNEKLFF. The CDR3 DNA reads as TGTGCCAGCAGCCTTGGGACAGGGGGCAATGAAAAACTGTTTTTT.

CDR3 loop: CASSLRRSFTGELFF. The CDR3 DNA is TGTGCCAGCAGCTTAAGGCGTTCGTTCACCGGGGAGCTGTTTTTT. The chain joins TRBV7-8 to TRBJ2-2; unclear D gene. Germline lookup yields CDR1 SGHVS and CDR2 FQNEAQ. V lost 2 bases and J lost 4, with 11 bases in between. CDR3 length equals 15 residues.

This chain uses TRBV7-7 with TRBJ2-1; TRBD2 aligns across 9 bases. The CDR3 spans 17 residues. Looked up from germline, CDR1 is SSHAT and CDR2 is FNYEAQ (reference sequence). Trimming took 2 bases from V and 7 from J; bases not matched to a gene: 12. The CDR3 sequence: CASSLYQASGTHNEQFF. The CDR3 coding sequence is TGTGCCAGCAGCTTATATCAGGCTAGCGGGACGCATAATGAGCAGTTCTTC.

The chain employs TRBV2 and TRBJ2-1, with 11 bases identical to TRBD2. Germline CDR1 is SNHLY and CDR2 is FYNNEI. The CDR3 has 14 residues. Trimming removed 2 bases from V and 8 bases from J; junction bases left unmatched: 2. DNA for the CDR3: TGTGCCAGCAGTGAAACTAGCGGGAGCTATGAGCAGTTCTTC. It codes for CASSETSGSYEQFF.

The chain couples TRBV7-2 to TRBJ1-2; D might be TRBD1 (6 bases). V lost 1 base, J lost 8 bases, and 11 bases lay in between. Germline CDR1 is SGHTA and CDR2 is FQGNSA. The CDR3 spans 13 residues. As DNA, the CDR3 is TGTGCCAGCAGCTTAGGGGGGGCGGGAGGCTACACCTTC. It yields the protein CASSLGGAGGYTF.

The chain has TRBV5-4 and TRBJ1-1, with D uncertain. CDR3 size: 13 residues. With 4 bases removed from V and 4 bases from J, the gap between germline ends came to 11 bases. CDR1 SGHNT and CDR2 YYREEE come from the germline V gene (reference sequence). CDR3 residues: CASSREVATEAFF. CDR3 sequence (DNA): TGTGCCAGCAGCAGGGAGGTAGCCACTGAAGCTTTCTTT.

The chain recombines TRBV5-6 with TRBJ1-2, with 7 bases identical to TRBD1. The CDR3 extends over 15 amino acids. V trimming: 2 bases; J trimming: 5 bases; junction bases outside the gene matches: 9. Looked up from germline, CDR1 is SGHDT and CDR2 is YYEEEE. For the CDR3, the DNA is TGTGCCAGCAGCTTATACAGGGGTCTAATTTATGGCTACACCTTC. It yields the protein CASSLYRGLIYGYTF.

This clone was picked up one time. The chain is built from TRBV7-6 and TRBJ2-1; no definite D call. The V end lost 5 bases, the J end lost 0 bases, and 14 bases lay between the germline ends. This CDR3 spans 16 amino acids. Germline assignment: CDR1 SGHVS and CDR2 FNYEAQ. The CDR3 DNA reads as TGTGCCAGCAGCCCCTCCGGCGGCAGCTCCTACAATGAGCAGTTCTTC. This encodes CASSPSGGSSYNEQFF.